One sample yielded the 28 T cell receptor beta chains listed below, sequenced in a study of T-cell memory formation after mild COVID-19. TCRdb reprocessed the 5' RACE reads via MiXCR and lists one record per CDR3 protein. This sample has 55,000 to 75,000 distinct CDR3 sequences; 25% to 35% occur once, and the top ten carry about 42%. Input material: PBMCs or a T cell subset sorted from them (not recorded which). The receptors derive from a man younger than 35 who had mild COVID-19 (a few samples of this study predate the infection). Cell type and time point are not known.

The CDR3 sequence is CASSPLRGGGEQYV. In nucleotides, the CDR3 is TGTGCCAGCAGCCCCCTACGAGGGGGTGGCGAGCAGTACGTC. The V and J genes are TRBV9 and TRBJ2-7, with a tentative D call TRBD1 (6 bases). Per the germline V gene, CDR1 is SGDLS and CDR2 is YYNGEE. V was shortened by 4 bases and J by 6 bases, with 17 bases between the two germline ends. CDR3 length: 14 residues.

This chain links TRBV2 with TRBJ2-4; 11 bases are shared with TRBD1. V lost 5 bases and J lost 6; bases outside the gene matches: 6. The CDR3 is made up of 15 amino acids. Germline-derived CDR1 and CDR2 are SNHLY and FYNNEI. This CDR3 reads CASSTGTGGGNIQYF. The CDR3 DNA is TGTGCCAGCAGTACCGGGACAGGGGGAGGAAACATTCAGTACTTC. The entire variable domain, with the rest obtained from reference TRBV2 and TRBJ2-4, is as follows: EPEVTQTPSHQVTQMGQEVILRCVPISNHLYFYWYRQILGQKVEFLVSFYNNEISEKSEIFDDQFSVERPDGSNFTLKIRSTKLEDSAMYFCASSTGTGGGNIQYFGAGTRLSVL.

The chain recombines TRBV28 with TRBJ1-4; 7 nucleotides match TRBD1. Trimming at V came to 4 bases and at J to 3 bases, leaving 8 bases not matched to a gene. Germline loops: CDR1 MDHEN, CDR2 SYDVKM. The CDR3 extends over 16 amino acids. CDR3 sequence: CASSSPLTGANEKLFF. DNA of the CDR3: TGTGCCAGCAGTTCCCCTCTTACAGGGGCTAATGAAAAACTGTTTTTT.

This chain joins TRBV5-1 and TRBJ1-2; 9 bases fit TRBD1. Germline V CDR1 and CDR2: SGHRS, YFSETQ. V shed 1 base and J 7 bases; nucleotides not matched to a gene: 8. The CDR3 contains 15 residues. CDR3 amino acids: CASSLTGTGSAGYTF. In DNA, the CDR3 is TGCGCCAGCAGCTTGACCGGGACAGGGTCCGCTGGCTACACCTTC.

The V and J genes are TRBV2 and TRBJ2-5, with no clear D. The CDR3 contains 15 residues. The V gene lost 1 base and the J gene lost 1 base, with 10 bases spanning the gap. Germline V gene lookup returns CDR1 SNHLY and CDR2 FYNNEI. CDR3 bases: TGTGCCAGCAGTGAAGTTGGGCGCAGCCAAGAGACCCAGTACTTC. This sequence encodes CASSEVGRSQETQYF.

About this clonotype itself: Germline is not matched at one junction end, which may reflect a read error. The CDR3, as DNA: TGTGCTAGCAGCTCGACACCTCGACTAGCGGGGGGGCCGGGAGAGACCCAGTACTTC. As protein: CASSSTPRLAGGPGETQYF. The rearrangement uses TRBV7-7 and TRBJ2-5, with 14 bases fitting TRBD2. The CDR3 is made up of 19 amino acids. Germline V gene sequence: CDR1 SSHAT, CDR2 FNYEAQ (reference sequence). Looking up the rest from reference TRBV7-7 and TRBJ2-5 gives the full variable domain: GAGVSQSPRYKVTKRGQDVTLRCDPISSHATLYWYQQALGQGPEFLTYFNYEAQPDKSGLPSDRFSAERPEGSISTLTIQRTEQRDSAMYRCASSSTPRLAGGPGETQYFGPGTRLLVL.

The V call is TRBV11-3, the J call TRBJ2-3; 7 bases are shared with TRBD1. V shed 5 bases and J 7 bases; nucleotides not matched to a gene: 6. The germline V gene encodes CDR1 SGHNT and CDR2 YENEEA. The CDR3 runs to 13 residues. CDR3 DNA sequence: TGTGCCAGCAGCCCCAGGGACAGCTATACGCAGTATTTT. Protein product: CASSPRDSYTQYF.

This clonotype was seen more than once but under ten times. The CDR3 region has the DNA TGTGCCAGCAGCACCTTTACAGGGATCGGGTCCTACGAGCAGTACTTC. Translated: CASSTFTGIGSYEQYF. This rearrangement joins TRBV27 to TRBJ2-7; maybe TRBD1 (6 bases). Per germline, CDR1 MNHEY and CDR2 SMNVEV (reference sequence). The CDR3 extends over 16 amino acids. The V end was cut by 6 bases, the J end by 1 base, with 19 bases between.

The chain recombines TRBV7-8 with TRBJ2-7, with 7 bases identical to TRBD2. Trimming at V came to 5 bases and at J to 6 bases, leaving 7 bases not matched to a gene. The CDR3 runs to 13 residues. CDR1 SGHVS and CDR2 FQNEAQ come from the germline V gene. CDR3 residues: CASSGGDFFEQYF. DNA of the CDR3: TGTGCCAGCAGCGGGGGGGATTTCTTCGAGCAGTACTTC. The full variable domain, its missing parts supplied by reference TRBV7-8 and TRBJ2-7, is GAGVSQSPRYKVAKRGQDVALRCDPISGHVSLFWYQQALGQGPEFLTYFQNEAQLDKSGLPSDRFFAERPEGSVSTLKIQRTQQEDSAVYLCASSGGDFFEQYFGPGTRLTVT.

The DNA of the CDR3 is TGCAGTGCCCCCGCGTGGGGTTCATCAGATACGCAGTATTTT. Its protein product is CSAPAWGSSDTQYF. The chain is built from TRBV20-1 and TRBJ2-3, with unresolved D. The CDR3 consists of 14 residues. CDR1 is DFQATT and CDR2 is SNEGSKA in the germline V gene (reference sequence). The V gene lost 6 bases and the J gene lost 4 bases, with 17 bases spanning the gap.

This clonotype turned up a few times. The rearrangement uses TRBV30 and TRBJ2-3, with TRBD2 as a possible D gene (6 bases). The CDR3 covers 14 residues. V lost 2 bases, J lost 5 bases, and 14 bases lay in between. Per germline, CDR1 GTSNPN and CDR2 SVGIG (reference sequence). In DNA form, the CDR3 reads TGTGCCTGGAGTTTAGGCGGGGCGGTAGATACGCAGTATTTT. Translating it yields CAWSLGGAVDTQYF.

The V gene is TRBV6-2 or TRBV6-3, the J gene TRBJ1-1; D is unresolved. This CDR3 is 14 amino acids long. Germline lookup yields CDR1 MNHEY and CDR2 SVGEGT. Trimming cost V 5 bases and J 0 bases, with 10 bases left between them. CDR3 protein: CASSTRVMNTEAFF. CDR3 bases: TGTGCCAGCAGTACAAGGGTGATGAACACTGAAGCTTTCTTT.

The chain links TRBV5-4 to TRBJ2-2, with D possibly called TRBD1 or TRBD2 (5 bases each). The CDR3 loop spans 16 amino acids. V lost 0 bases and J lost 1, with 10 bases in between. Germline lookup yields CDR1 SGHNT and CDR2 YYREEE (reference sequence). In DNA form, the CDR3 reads TGTGCCAGCAGCTTGGAGGCAGGGAGGAACACCGGGGAGCTGTTTTTT. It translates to CASSLEAGRNTGELFF.

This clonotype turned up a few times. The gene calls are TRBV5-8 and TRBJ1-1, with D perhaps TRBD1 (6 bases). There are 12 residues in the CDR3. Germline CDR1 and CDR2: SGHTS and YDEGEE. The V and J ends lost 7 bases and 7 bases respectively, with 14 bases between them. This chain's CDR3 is CASPGQRLEAFF. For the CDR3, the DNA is TGTGCCAGCCCTGGACAGAGGCTTGAAGCTTTCTTT. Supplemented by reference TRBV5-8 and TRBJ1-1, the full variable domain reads EAGVTQSPTHLIKTRGQQATLRCSPISGHTSVYWYQQALGLGLQFLLWYDEGEERNRGNFPPRFSGRQFPNYSSELNVNALELEDSALYLCASPGQRLEAFFGQGTRLTVV.

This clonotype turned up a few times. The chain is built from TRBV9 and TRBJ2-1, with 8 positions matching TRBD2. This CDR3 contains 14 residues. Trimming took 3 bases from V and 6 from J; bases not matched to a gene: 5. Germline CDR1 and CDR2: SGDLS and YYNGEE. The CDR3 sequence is CASSASGGFNEQFF. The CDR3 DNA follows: TGTGCCAGCAGCGCCTCGGGGGGGTTCAATGAGCAGTTCTTC. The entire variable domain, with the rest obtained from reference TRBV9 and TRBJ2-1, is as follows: DSGVTQTPKHLITATGQRVTLRCSPRSGDLSVYWYQQSLDQGLQFLIQYYNGEERAKGNILERFSAQQFPDLHSELNLSSLELGDSALYFCASSASGGFNEQFFGPGTRLTVL.

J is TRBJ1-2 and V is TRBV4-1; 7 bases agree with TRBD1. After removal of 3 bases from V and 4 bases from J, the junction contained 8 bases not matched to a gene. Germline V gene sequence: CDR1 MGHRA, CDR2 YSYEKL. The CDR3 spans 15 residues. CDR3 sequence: CASSHVTGKSYGYTF. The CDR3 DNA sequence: TGCGCCAGCAGCCACGTGACAGGGAAGTCCTATGGCTACACCTTC.

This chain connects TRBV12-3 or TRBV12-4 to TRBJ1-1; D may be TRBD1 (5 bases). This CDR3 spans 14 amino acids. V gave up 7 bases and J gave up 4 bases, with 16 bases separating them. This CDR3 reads CASIPRGWGTEAFF. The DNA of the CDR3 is TGTGCCAGCATCCCCCGGGGCTGGGGCACTGAAGCTTTCTTT.

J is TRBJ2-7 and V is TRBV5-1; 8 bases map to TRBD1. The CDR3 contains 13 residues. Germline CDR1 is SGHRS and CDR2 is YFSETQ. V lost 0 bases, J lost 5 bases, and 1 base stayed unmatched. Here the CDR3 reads CASSLVTGDEQYV. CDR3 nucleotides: TGCGCCAGCAGCTTGGTGACAGGGGACGAGCAGTACGTC.

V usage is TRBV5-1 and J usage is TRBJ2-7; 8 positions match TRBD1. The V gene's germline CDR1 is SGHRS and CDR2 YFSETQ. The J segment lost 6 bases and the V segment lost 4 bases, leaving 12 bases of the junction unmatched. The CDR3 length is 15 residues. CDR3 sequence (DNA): TGCGCCAGCAGCATCGGACAGGGACGGGGGAGCGAGCAGTACTTC. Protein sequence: CASSIGQGRGSEQYF.

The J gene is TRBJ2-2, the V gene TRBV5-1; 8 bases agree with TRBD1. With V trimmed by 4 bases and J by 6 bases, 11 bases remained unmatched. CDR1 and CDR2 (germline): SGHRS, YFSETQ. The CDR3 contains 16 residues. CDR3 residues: CASSVWTGMVPGELFF. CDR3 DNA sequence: TGCGCCAGCAGCGTATGGACAGGGATGGTCCCCGGGGAGCTGTTTTTT.

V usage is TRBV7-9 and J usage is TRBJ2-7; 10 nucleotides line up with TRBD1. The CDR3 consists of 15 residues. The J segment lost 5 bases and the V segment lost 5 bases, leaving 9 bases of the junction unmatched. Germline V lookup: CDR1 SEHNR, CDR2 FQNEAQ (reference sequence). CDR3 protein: CASSRTGQGIHEQYF. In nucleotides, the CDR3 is TGTGCCAGCAGCCGGACGGGACAGGGGATCCACGAGCAGTACTTC.

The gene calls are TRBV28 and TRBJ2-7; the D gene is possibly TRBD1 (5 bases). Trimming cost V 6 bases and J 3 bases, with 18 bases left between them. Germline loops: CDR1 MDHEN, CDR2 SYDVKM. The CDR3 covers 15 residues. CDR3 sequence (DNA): TGTGCCAGCAGACCCACCTTATCAGGGATCTACGAGCAGTACGTC. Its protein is CASRPTLSGIYEQYV.

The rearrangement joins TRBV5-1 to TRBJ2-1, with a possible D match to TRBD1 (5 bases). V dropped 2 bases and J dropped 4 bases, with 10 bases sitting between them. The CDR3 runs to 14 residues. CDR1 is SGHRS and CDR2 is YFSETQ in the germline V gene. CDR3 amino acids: CASSFRQIYNEQFF. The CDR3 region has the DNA TGCGCCAGCAGCTTCAGACAGATTTACAATGAGCAGTTCTTC. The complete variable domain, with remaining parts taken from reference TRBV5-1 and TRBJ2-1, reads KAGVTQTPRYLIKTRGQQVTLSCSPISGHRSVSWYQQTPGQGLQFLFEYFSETQRNKGNFPGRFSGRQFSNSRSEMNVSTLELGDSALYLCASSFRQIYNEQFFGPGTRLTVL.

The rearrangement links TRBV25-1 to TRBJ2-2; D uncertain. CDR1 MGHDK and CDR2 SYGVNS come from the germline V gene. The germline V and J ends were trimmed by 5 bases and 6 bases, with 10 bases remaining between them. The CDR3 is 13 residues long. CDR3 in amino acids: CASSQGFAGELFF. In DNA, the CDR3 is TGTGCCAGCAGTCAAGGTTTCGCCGGGGAGCTGTTTTTT.

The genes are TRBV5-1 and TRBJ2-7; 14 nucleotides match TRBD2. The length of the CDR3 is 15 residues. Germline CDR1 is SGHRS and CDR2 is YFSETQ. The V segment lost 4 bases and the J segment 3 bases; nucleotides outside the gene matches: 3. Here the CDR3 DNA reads TGCGCCAGCAGCCGGGGACTAGCGGGAGACTACGAGCAGTACGTC. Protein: CASSRGLAGDYEQYV.

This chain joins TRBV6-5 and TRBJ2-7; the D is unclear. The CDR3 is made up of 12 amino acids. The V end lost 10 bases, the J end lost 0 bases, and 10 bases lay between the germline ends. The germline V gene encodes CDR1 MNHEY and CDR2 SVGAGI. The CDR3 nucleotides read TGTGCCACAACAAGTCCCTCCTACGAGCAGTACTTC. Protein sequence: CATTSPSYEQYF.

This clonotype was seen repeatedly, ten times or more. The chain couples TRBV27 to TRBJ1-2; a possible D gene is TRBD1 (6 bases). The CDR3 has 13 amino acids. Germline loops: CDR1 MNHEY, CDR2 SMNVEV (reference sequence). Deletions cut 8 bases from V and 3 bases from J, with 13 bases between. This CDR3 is CASGPTGYYGYTF. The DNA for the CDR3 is TGTGCCAGCGGTCCCACAGGGTACTATGGCTACACCTTC.

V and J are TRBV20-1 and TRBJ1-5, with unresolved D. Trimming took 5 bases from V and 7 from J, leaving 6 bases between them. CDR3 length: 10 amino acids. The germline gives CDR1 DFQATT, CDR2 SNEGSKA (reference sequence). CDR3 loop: CSAGQQPQHF. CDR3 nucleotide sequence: TGCAGTGCTGGCCAACAGCCCCAGCATTTT.